The 21 T cell receptor beta chains listed next were all sequenced from one sample in a study of beta chain features in type 1 diabetes listed by TCRdb under 2018. Library generation was performed with the immunoSEQ multiplex PCR assay. The High Capacity cDNA Reverse Transcription Kit was used to reverse transcribe all of the isolated RNA, meaning that expressed TCRB transcripts were what got sequenced. TCRdb's version of the immuneACCESS table is confined to in-frame rearrangements and falls short of the full clone set. An unresolved V gene accounts for under half of the shortfall where checked; the remainder is of unknown origin. Recorded for this sample are around 300,000 clones; 14% of them occurred a single time. Over 5.5% of the sample is taken by the ten largest. The sequenced sample consisted of central memory CD4+ T cells from blood. These receptors were obtained from a man aged 30 to 39 in good health.

The chain links TRBV19 to TRBJ1-1; a weak D match, TRBD1 (6 bases). V was pared by 7 bases and J by 0 bases, with 12 bases between. The CDR3 runs to 14 residues. Germline CDR1 and CDR2: LNHDA and SQIVND (reference sequence). The CDR3 region has the DNA TGTGCCAGTACCGTCGCAGGGGTGAACACTGAAGCTTTCTTT. Amino acid sequence: CASTVAGVNTEAFF.

As to this clone: A much larger clone lies a single base off, so this may be a read error. The identical CDR3 is also encoded by other nucleotide sequences in the sample. This chain joins TRBV2 and TRBJ2-1, with 8 bases fitting TRBD2. Germline V lookup: CDR1 SNHLY, CDR2 FYNNEI. This CDR3 is 14 amino acids long. Trimming at V came to 7 bases and at J to 12 bases, leaving 14 bases not matched to a gene. CDR3 residues: CASTEGRGVGVQFF. CDR3 nucleotides: TGTGCCAGCACCGAGGGGCGGGGGGTGGGTGTGCAGTTCTTC.

The CDR3: CASSERADYGYTF. The DNA for the CDR3 is TGTGCCAGCAGTGAACGGGCAGACTATGGCTACACCTTC. This chain uses TRBV6-5 with TRBJ1-2, with D hard to call. CDR1 MNHEY and CDR2 SVGAGI come from the germline V gene. The ends were cut back, 5 bases at V and 3 bases at J, with 10 bases in the middle. This CDR3 spans 13 amino acids.

This sequence joins TRBV5-4 and TRBJ1-1, with a weak D call TRBD1 (6 bases). V lost 4 bases to trimming and J lost 6 bases, with 10 bases between them. This CDR3 contains 12 residues. CDR1 and CDR2 from the germline V gene are SGHNT and YYREEE (reference sequence). CDR3 sequence: CASSLQGPEAFF. CDR3 in DNA: TGTGCCAGCAGCCTACAGGGCCCTGAAGCTTTCTTT.

This clone was found a few times. The chain carries TRBV6-6 and TRBJ1-5; no definite D call. Trimming removed 4 bases from V and 7 bases from J, with 17 bases in between. Looked up from germline, CDR1 is MNHNY and CDR2 is SVGAGI (reference sequence). The CDR3 has 15 residues. The CDR3, as DNA: TGTGCCAGCAGTTTATCACTAGCTAGCGGGCAGCCCCAGCATTTT. Amino acids: CASSLSLASGQPQHF.

The table lists this clone with many counts. V gene TRBV18 combines with J gene TRBJ1-5, with 7 positions matching TRBD1. There are 13 residues in the CDR3. With 6 bases clipped from V and 7 bases from J, the junction kept 6 bases outside the gene matches. Germline lookup yields CDR1 KGHSH and CDR2 LQKENI. The CDR3 loop is CASSTGNLQPQHF. CDR3 in DNA: TGTGCCAGCTCGACAGGGAACTTACAGCCCCAGCATTTT.

This clone turned up a few times. This specimen includes other DNA sequences encoding the same CDR3. The J gene is TRBJ1-1, the V gene TRBV10-2; TRBD1 might be the D (5 bases). Germline values: CDR1 WSHSY, CDR2 SAAADI. V was cut by 2 bases and J by 1 base, with 5 bases left in between. The CDR3 consists of 13 residues. CDR3 in DNA: TGCGCCAGCAGTGAGCAGGGGAACACTGAAGCTTTCTTT. As protein: CASSEQGNTEAFF.

V gene TRBV7-3 combines with J gene TRBJ1-1; D is ambiguous. The germline gives CDR1 SGHTA, CDR2 FQGTGA. This CDR3 comprises 15 residues. V lost 5 bases and J 1 base, leaving 14 bases between the germline ends. CDR3 coding DNA: TGTGCCAGCAGCGAGGGCCCGGCCCGGAACACTGAAGCTTTCTTT. This translates into CASSEGPARNTEAFF.

This clone has ten or more counts. This chain links TRBV2 with TRBJ2-2; 11 nucleotides agree with TRBD2. J lost 7 bases, V lost 4 bases, and 5 bases had no gene match. Germline V gene sequence: CDR1 SNHLY, CDR2 FYNNEI. This CDR3 has 15 residues. The CDR3 DNA is TGTGCCAGCAGTGCGACTAGCGGGGTCGTCGGGGAGCTGTTTTTT. The encoded protein is CASSATSGVVGELFF. The variable domain in full, completed from reference TRBV2 and TRBJ2-2, reads EPEVTQTPSHQVTQMGQEVILRCVPISNHLYFYWYRQILGQKVEFLVSFYNNEISEKSEIFDDQFSVERPDGSNFTLKIRSTKLEDSAMYFCASSATSGVVGELFFGEGSRLTVL.

This sequence joins TRBV18 and TRBJ1-4, with unresolved D. Trimming cost V 3 bases and J 3 bases, with 14 bases left between them. The CDR3 totals 16 residues. The V gene's germline CDR1 is KGHSH and CDR2 LQKENI. The CDR3 region has the DNA TGTGCCAGCTCACCCGGACTTACCCCTCCTAATGAAAAACTGTTTTTT. It translates to CASSPGLTPPNEKLFF.

As concerns this clone: Mismatch with germline at one junction end may stem from a read error. The J gene is TRBJ2-1, the V gene TRBV7-8; no firm D call. Germline V gene data show CDR1 as SGHVS and CDR2 as FQNEAQ. The CDR3 totals 20 residues. CDR3 loop: CASSQSPASGFSNAYNEQFF. DNA of the CDR3: TGCGCCAGCAGCCAATCGCCCGCGTCGGGTTTTAGCAATGCCTACAATGAGCAGTTCTTC.

This clone was seen only a few times. This rearrangement joins TRBV14 to TRBJ2-7; tentative D call: TRBD2 (5 bases). Germline-derived CDR1 and CDR2 are SGHDN and FVKESK. V dropped 1 base and J dropped 4 bases, with 14 bases sitting between them. The CDR3 sequence is 15 residues long. CDR3 loop: CASSQGIGEWYEQYF. The CDR3 bases are TGTGCCAGCAGCCAAGGTATCGGGGAGTGGTACGAGCAGTACTTC.

There are a few counts of this clone. The rearrangement links TRBV7-7 to TRBJ2-5, with D perhaps given as TRBD1 or TRBD2 (5 bases each). V shed 5 bases and J shed 3 bases, with 19 bases lying between them. The germline CDR1 and CDR2 sequences are SSHAT and FNYEAQ (reference sequence). This CDR3 comprises 16 residues. The CDR3 spells CASSASTGTDEETQYF. The CDR3 region has the DNA TGTGCCAGCAGCGCGAGCACCGGGACGGACGAAGAGACCCAGTACTTC.

The chain combines TRBV5-1 with TRBJ2-2; D might be TRBD2 (6 bases). Germline CDR1 reads SGHRS; CDR2 reads YFSETQ. The CDR3 has 16 amino acids. V was pared by 4 bases and J by 0 bases, with 13 bases between. In nucleotides, the CDR3 is TGCGCCAGCAGCCAGGGACTCCAAACGAACACCGGGGAGCTGTTTTTT. Translated, it gives CASSQGLQTNTGELFF.

The chain carries TRBV4-1 and TRBJ1-6; no clear D. The CDR3 sequence is 12 residues long. Germline CDR1 and CDR2: MGHRA and YSYEKL. V lost 0 bases and J lost 14, with 8 bases in between. The CDR3 region is CASSQDRGALHF. The CDR3 DNA sequence: TGCGCCAGCAGCCAAGACCGCGGTGCCCTCCACTTT.

In this sample, this clone turned up a few times. This rearrangement joins TRBV6-6 to TRBJ2-7; D possibly uses TRBD1 or TRBD2 (6 bases each). Germline V CDR1 and CDR2: MNHNY, SVGAGI (reference sequence). The CDR3 has 15 residues. Trimming left V 7 bases short and J 4 bases short, with 20 bases between. CDR3 residues: CASTRRGAGRYEQYF. The DNA of the CDR3 is TGTGCCAGCACTCGGAGGGGGGCCGGTAGGTACGAGCAGTACTTC.

The table lists this clone with a few counts. The gene calls are TRBV7-2 and TRBJ1-1, with 11 bases fitting TRBD1. J gave up 3 bases and V 1 base, and 4 bases lay outside the gene matches. Germline CDR1 SGHTA, CDR2 FQGNSA. The CDR3 loop spans 16 amino acids. The CDR3 DNA reads as TGTGCCAGCAGCTTAGGACCGGGACAGGGGGACACTGAAGCTTTCTTT. Its protein product is CASSLGPGQGDTEAFF.

This chain uses TRBV11-2 with TRBJ2-3; D is ambiguous. Deletions cut 5 bases from V and 11 bases from J, with 17 bases between. CDR1 is SGHAT and CDR2 is FQNNGV in the germline V gene. The length of the CDR3 is 13 residues. Written as DNA, the CDR3 is TGTGCCAGCAGCCGGAACGGTTTCCAAATGCAGTATTTT. Translation: CASSRNGFQMQYF. The whole variable domain, remainder taken from reference TRBV11-2 and TRBJ2-3, is EAGVAQSPRYKIIEKRQSVAFWCNPISGHATLYWYQQILGQGPKLLIQFQNNGVVDDSQLPKDRFSAERLKGVDSTLKIQPAKLEDSAVYLCASSRNGFQMQYFGPGTRLTVL.

The table lists this clone with a few counts. The chain recombines TRBV30 with TRBJ2-7, with TRBD1 matching 8 bases. CDR3 length: 13 residues. V dropped 2 bases and J dropped 2; count of bases not matched to a gene: 2. Germline V lookup: CDR1 GTSNPN, CDR2 SVGIG (reference sequence). The CDR3 DNA is TGTGCCTGGAGTCGGGACAGGCCCTACGAGCAGTACGTC. Translating it yields CAWSRDRPYEQYV.

This clone turned up a few times. The chain employs TRBV19 and TRBJ2-1; TRBD2 might be the D (5 bases). CDR1 is LNHDA, CDR2 SQIVND, per germline (reference sequence). This CDR3 has 15 residues. V was trimmed by 7 bases and J by 5 bases, leaving 18 bases between them. This CDR3 is CASKRDGLDDNEQFF. In DNA, the CDR3 is TGTGCCAGTAAGAGGGATGGACTCGACGACAATGAGCAGTTCTTC.

This clone was counted only a few times. The CDR3 here is CASSFQGLTEAFF. The CDR3 coding sequence is TGTGCCAGCAGCTTTCAAGGGCTCACTGAAGCTTTCTTT. The chain couples TRBV7-9 to TRBJ1-1, with D unresolved. This CDR3 comprises 13 residues. CDR1 is SEHNR, CDR2 FQNEAQ, per germline (reference sequence). With 3 bases removed from V and 4 bases from J, the gap between germline ends came to 9 bases.